A selection of T cell receptor beta chains follows, all from one sample in a study of T cell responses to AZD1222 COVID-19 vaccine. TCRdb's table, derived via immunoSEQ multiplex PCR, lists solely in-frame clones and lacks some. The data hold about 120,000 clones, with around 89% observed a single time. The specimen comprised peripheral blood, sampled on day 0 of AZD1222 vaccination. The receptors were gathered from an adult in good health. Each CDR3 is given with its conserved first and last residue. The D gene is left open where the match is weak. For some rows the clone size is stated as once, few or many, or as a class when expanded; others skip it.

j_call d_call clone_size v_call cdr3_aa cdr3_nt
TRBJ2-5 NA NA TRBV5-1 CASSLGQPQETQYF TGCGCCAGCAGCTTAGGACAGCCCCAAGAGACCCAGTACTTC
TRBJ2-5 NA NA TRBV24-1 CATSDRGQSQETQYF TGTGCCACCAGTGATCGCGGGCAATCCCAAGAGACCCAGTACTTC
TRBJ2-3 TRBD1 NA TRBV24-1 CATEGQGTDTQYF TGTGCCACCGAAGGACAGGGCACAGATACGCAGTATTTT
TRBJ1-1 NA once TRBV15 CATSRGGVGTEAFF TGTGCCACCAGCAGAGGAGGGGTAGGCACTGAAGCTTTCTTT
TRBJ1-5 NA NA TRBV10-3 CAIRGADPNQPQHF TGTGCCATCAGGGGGGCGGACCCCAATCAGCCCCAGCATTTT
TRBJ1-1 TRBD1 NA TRBV12-5 CASGLLQGGTEAFF TGTGCTAGTGGTTTGTTACAGGGGGGCACTGAAGCTTTCTTT
TRBJ1-5 TRBD1 NA TRBV29-1 CSVGQGAAGNQPQHF TGCAGCGTCGGACAGGGGGCAGCGGGCAATCAGCCCCAGCATTTT
TRBJ1-1 NA NA TRBV6-5 CASSHENTEAFF TGTGCCAGCAGCCACGAGAACACTGAAGCTTTCTTT
TRBJ1-1 NA NA TRBV15 CATSRDGQENTEAFF TGTGCCACCAGCAGAGATGGGCAAGAGAACACTGAAGCTTTCTTT
TRBJ2-4 NA NA TRBV7-4 CASRRGPPLAKNIQYF TGTGCCAGCAGACGGGGGCCCCCCCTAGCCAAAAACATTCAGTACTTC
TRBJ1-2 NA NA TRBV4-1 CASSQVRGFGYTF TGCGCCAGCAGCCAAGTCAGGGGCTTCGGCTACACCTTC
TRBJ1-1 TRBD1 NA TRBV5-1 CASSLETGGRRTEAFF TGCGCCAGCAGCTTGGAGACAGGGGGAAGGCGGACTGAAGCTTTCTTT
TRBJ1-4 NA NA TRBV21-1 CASSKRDRGSREKLFF TGTGCCAGCAGCAAACGTGACCGGGGGAGTAGGGAAAAACTGTTTTTT
TRBJ2-7 NA NA TRBV6-2/TRBV6-3 CASSPRGDYEQYF TGTGCCAGCAGTCCCAGGGGCGACTACGAGCAGTACTTC
TRBJ1-2 NA NA TRBV3-1/TRBV3-2 CASSQGFTGGYTF TGTGCCAGCAGCCAAGGATTTACGGGTGGCTACACCTTC
TRBJ2-5 TRBD2 NA TRBV5-1 CASSFWTSGGHQETQYF TGCGCCAGCAGCTTCTGGACTAGCGGGGGCCACCAAGAGACCCAGTACTTC
TRBJ2-6 NA NA TRBV5-1 CASSYKGRTASGANVLTF TGCGCCAGCAGCTATAAAGGGAGGACAGCTTCTGGGGCCAACGTCCTGACTTTC
TRBJ1-2 TRBD1 few TRBV12-3/TRBV12-4 CASRTGEYGYTF TGTGCCAGCAGGACAGGGGAATATGGCTACACCTTC
TRBJ2-1 NA NA TRBV4-2 CASSQGRGGEQFF TGTGCCAGCAGCCAAGGACGCGGTGGTGAGCAGTTCTTC
TRBJ1-6 NA NA TRBV18 CASSPSSYNSPLHF TGTGCCAGCTCACCGAGCTCCTATAATTCACCCCTCCACTTT
TRBJ1-1 TRBD1 NA TRBV6-5 CASSPLTGGGGAFF TGTGCCAGCAGTCCTCTGACAGGGGGCGGAGGAGCTTTCTTT
TRBJ1-2 NA NA TRBV6-2/TRBV6-3 CASSPTAGWDYGYTF TGTGCCAGCAGTCCAACCGCGGGGTGGGACTATGGCTACACCTTC
TRBJ1-6 NA NA TRBV5-1 CASNRSSYNSPLHF TGCGCCAGCAACCGAAGCTCCTATAATTCACCCCTCCACTTT
TRBJ1-3 NA NA TRBV14 CASSSRAYSGNTIYF TGTGCCAGCAGCTCCCGGGCCTACTCTGGAAACACCATATATTTT
TRBJ2-7 NA NA TRBV27 CASSPGTHYEQYF TGTGCCAGCAGTCCCGGGACCCACTACGAGCAGTACTTC